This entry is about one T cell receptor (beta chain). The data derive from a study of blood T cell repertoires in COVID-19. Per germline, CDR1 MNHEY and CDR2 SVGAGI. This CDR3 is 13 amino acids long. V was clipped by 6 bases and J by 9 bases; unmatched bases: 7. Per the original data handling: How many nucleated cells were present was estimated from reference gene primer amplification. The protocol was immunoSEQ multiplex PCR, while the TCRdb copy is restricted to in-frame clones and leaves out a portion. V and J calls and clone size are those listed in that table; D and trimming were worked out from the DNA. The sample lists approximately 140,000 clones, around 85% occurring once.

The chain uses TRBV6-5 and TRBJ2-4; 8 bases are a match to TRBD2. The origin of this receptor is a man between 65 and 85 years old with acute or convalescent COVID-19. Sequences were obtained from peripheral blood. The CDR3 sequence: CASREREWGIQYF. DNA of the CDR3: TGTGCCAGCAGAGAGCGGGAGTGGGGCATTCAGTACTTC.